The entry that follows covers one T cell receptor beta chain sequence. This clonotype was seen many times. Its target antigen remains unknown. Base qualities were left out, and no much larger clone turns up one base away. V and J are trimmed by 7 bases and 7 bases, and the gene matches miss 6 bases of the junction. CDR1 is given as SGHTA and CDR2 as FQGTGA, both from the germline V gene. The CDR3 spans 13 residues, from the cysteine through the phenylalanine. Only CDR3 DNA is held: 39 bases, read in frame from base 1. This entry comes from a study of T-cell memory formation after mild COVID-19 (dated by TCRdb to the early 2020s). About the study as a whole: Most TCR sequence clusters were specific to one of the two donors. Longitudinal TCRalpha and TCRbeta repertoire sequencing tracked T-cell clones expanding and contracting after mild COVID-19 in a couple of donors. Two young, previously healthy adult volunteers, one female and one male, were included in the cohort. General study outcomes and caveats: The detection of some responding clones in pre-infection memory suggests that pre-existing cross-reactive memory T cells joined the SARS-CoV-2 response. The study included only a couple of mild cases, and larger cohorts that include severe cases with pre-infection samples were judged to be necessary. From day 15 to 85, contracting clones showed balanced CD4/CD8 phenotypes, whereas a second wave of clones that expanded from day 15 to 37 leaned towards CD4+. SARS-CoV-2 specificity was not confirmed for the second-wave clones peaking on day 37. Contracting CD4+ clones turned up mainly in the CM and EM memory subsets, whereas EMRA was where CD8+ clones were enriched.

Ficoll-Paque density gradient centrifugation was used to isolate PBMCs. Sequencing instrument: Illumina NovaSeq 6000. cDNA libraries for TCRalpha and TCRbeta were prepared by 5'RACE using constant-segment primers, with sample barcodes and unique molecular identifiers added. RNA was extracted from every sample with Trizol reagent. Amplification of the libraries took two PCR steps, and the second step added a second sample barcode plus Illumina TruSeq adapters. Sequencing of libraries was performed on an Illumina NovaSeq with 2 x 150 bp paired-end reads. The authors processed their data as follows. Demultiplexing of reads and collapsing into UMI-guided consensus sequences were performed with migec v1.2.7. Using mixcr v2.1.11, UMI consensuses were aligned to TRA and TRB V and J templates and then assembled into clonotypes. Clonotypes were classified as expanded or contracted when called significant by both edgeR and NoisET, with noise models trained on biological replicates. For edgeR calls, the thresholds were a false discovery rate-adjusted p below 0.01 and a log2 fold-change of 1. As an exploratory analysis of dynamics, PCA with hierarchical clustering was applied to max-normalized trajectories of the 1000 most abundant clonotypes. Separately sequenced CD4+ and CD8+ repertoires were used to assign the CD4 or CD8 phenotype of responding clones. The raw public reads went through TCRdb reprocessing: fastp at Q25, MiXCR clone calling, in-frame beta chains kept. Every distinct CDR3 protein forms one entry, paired with its most common genes and DNA. Clone size and V and J calls follow TCRdb, not the original study. This sample gives about 12,000 distinct CDR3 sequences in total; about 15% of them show up just once. The top ten clones comprise approximately 50% of the sample.

This chain is built from TRBV7-3 and TRBJ2-1, and 8 bases in between align with TRBD2. The sample was PBMCs or a T cell subset sorted from them (not recorded which). The TCR comes from a man younger than 35 who had mild COVID-19 (a few samples of this study predate the infection). The sample titles of this study are shuffled in the database, so cell type and time point are left out; the donor was told from shared clones. The sequence in DNA is TGTGCCAGCACCCAAGGCGGGGGGAATGAGCAGTTCTTC. It is translated as CASTQGGGNEQFF.